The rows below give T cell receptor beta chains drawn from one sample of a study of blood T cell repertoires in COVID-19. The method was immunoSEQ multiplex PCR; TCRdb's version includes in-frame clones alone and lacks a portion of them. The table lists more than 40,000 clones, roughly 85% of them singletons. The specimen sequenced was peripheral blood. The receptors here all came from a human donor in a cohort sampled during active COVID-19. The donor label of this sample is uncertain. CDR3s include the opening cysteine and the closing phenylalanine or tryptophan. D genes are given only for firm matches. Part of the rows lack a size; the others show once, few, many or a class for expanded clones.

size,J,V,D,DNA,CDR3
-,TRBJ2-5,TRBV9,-,TGTGCCAGCAGCACTGACAGACCAGAGACCCAGTACTTC,CASSTDRPETQYF
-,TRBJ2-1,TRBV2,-,TGTGCCAGCACCGAAAGGCTAGGCTCCTACAATGAGCAGTTCTTC,CASTERLGSYNEQFF
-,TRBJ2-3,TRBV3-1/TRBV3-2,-,TGTGCCAGCAGCTGGACAACTAGCACAGATACGCAGTATTTT,CASSWTTSTDTQYF
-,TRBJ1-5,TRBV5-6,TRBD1,TGTGCCAGCAGCTTAAGACAGGGGGGTTACAATCAGCCCCAGCATTTT,CASSLRQGGYNQPQHF
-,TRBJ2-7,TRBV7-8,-,TGTGCCAGCAGCTTACGTTATAGCGGCACCTACGAGCAGTACTTC,CASSLRYSGTYEQYF
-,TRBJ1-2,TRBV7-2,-,TGTGCCAGCAGCTTTACATCGGACAGCCTCACAGGCTATGGCTACACCTTC,CASSFTSDSLTGYGYTF
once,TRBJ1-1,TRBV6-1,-,TGTGCCAGCAGTGACAGGAACACTGAAGCTTTCTTT,CASSDRNTEAFF
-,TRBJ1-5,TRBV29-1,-,TGCAGCGTTGGCCACGGACTAGATAGCAATCAGCCCCAGCATTTT,CSVGHGLDSNQPQHF
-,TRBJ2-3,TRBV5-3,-,TGTGCCAGAAGCCCGGAACGAACAGGGCCGCTTCTCACAGATACGCAGTATTTT,CARSPERTGPLLTDTQYF
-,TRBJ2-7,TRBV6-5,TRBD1,TGTGCCAGCAGAAGGGACAGGGAGTCGACCTACGAGCAGTACTTC,CASRRDRESTYEQYF
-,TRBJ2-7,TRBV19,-,TGTGCCAGTAGTATCAGGGCCAGTACGGGCGAGCAGTACTTC,CASSIRASTGEQYF
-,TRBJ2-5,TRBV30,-,TGTGCCTGGAGTGGGACTACGCAAGAGACCCAGTACTTC,CAWSGTTQETQYF
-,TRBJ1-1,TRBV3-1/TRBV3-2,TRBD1,TGTGCCAGCAGCCAAGATCCAACAGGGGACTCAGAACGGGCTTTCTTT,CASSQDPTGDSERAFF
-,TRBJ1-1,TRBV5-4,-,TGTGCCAGCACCCGCGGAGAATCTGAAGCTTTCTTT,CASTRGESEAFF
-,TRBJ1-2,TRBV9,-,TGTGCCAGCAGCTATACAGAATACTATGGCTACACCTTC,CASSYTEYYGYTF
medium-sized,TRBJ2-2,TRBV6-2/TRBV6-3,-,TGTGCCAGCAGTCAAGTGCCCAGAGGCACCGGGGAGCTGTTTTTT,CASSQVPRGTGELFF
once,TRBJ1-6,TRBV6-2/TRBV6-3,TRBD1,TGTGCCAGCAGTTATGGGACAGATAATTCACCCCTCCACTTT,CASSYGTDNSPLHF